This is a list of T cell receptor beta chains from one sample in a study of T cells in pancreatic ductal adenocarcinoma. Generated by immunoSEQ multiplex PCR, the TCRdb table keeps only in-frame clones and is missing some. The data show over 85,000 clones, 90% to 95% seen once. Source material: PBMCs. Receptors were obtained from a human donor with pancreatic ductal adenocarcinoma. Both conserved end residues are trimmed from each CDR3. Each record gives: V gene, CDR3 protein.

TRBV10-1 ASSESSVQQY
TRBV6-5 ASRDRGPTDTQY
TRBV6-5 ASSLGLVTDTQY
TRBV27 ASSRGPLTEAF
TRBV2 ASSGGSYEQY
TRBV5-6 ASSRLPLETQY
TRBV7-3 ASSLTGQGDGYT
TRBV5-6 ASTGTGRAHEQY
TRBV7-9 ASSPPSLGGETQY
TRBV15 ATSSGGLSNGFYEQY
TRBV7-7 ASSLYPSGNVYNEQF
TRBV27 ASSSLSEQY
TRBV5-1 ASSFGLAVDNEQF
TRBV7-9 ASSLGAGAEGNTIY
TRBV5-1 ASSLGQGVGDTQY
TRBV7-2 ASSPDSSRTQY
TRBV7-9 ASSLIIPGRNEQF
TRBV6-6 ASSLGRGPQETQY
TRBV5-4 ASSYGGREDTQY
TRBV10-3 AISRTGGDEQY
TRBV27 ASSQAGRIVYGYT
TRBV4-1 ASSLGQGTTNEKLF
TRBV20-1 SARVPGGQF
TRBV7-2 ASSSSAGAGKLF
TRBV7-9 ASSPSGYEQY
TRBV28 ASSLSVEYGYT
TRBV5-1 ASSLARTIQETQY
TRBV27 ASSPLAAAPSYEQY
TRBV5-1 ASSLGAGYEQY
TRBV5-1 ASTPRETSYTGELF
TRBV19 ASSMAESPNQPQH
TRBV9 ASRPQGGSYGYT
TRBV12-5 ASSYRTLSSYEQY
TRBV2 ASSQRDSGETQY
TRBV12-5 ASGLVLGTSGKETQY
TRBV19 ASSMGQGGGYT
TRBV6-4 ASSEGQGNTKGQY
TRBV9 ASSRTGGFSGNTIY
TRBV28 ASSFGGALGLAF
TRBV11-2 ASSSGQVWRETQY
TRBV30 AWSVSVEDGYT
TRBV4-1 ASSQDIRGRGELF
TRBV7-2 ASSLTDTQY
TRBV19 ATTTGSANTGELF
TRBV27 ASSYGQGQETQY
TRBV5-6 ASSLGSGDHGELF
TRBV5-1 ASSLRSEQF
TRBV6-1 ASIHAGANEQF
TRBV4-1 ASSQVNWGSSYEQY
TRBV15 ATSREDPGVNYGYT
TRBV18 ASSPPDTLPEAF
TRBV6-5 TRTSGSSHTGELF
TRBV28 ASNGGAYYGYT
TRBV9 ASSPRQGGQGQETQY
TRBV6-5 ASALGQATGDTQY